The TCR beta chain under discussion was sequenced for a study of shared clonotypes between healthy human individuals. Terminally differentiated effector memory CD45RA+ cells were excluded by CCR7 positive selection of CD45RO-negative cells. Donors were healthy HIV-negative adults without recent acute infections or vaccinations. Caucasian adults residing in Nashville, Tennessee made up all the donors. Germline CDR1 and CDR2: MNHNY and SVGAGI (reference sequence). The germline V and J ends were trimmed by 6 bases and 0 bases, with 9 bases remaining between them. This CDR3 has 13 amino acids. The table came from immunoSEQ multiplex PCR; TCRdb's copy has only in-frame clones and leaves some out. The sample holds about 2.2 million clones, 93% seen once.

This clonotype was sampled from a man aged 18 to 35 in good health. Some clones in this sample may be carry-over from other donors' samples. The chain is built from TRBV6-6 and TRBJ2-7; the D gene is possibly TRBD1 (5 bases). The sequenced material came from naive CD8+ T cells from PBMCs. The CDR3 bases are TGTGCCAGCAGACAGGTTACCTCCTACGAGCAGTACTTC. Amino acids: CASRQVTSYEQYF.